Below are 28 T cell receptor beta chains sequenced from a single sample in a study of CD8 T cells in ankylosing spondylitis. For these TCRs, the target antigens are not known. TCRdb used MiXCR to reprocess the 5' RACE reads, holding one entry per CDR3 protein. Of under 950,000 distinct CDR3 sequences in the sample, around 20% were seen once. Findings of the study overall: What seemed typical of ankylosing spondylitis blood was a TCR beta motif built from eight highly homologous variants.

Source material: blood, either unsorted or a sorted T cell fraction (not recorded which). These TCRs come from a male donor with ankylosing spondylitis.

This clonotype turned up a few times. The V call is TRBV12-3 or TRBV12-4, the J call TRBJ1-1; tentatively, D is TRBD1 (6 bases). This CDR3 contains 17 residues. Trimming took 6 bases from V and 3 from J, leaving 23 bases between them. Here the CDR3 reads CASSNLGVRGLDTEAFF. The DNA for the CDR3 is TGTGCCAGCAGCAACTTAGGGGTTCGGGGGCTGGACACTGAAGCTTTCTTT.

J is TRBJ2-7 and V is TRBV19; D could derive from TRBD1 or TRBD2 (5 bases each). Germline V lookup: CDR1 LNHDA, CDR2 SQIVND (reference sequence). This CDR3 contains 11 residues. V dropped 4 bases and J dropped 6 bases, with 7 bases sitting between them. CDR3 nucleotide sequence: TGTGCCAGTAGTACAGGGACCGAGCAGTACTTC. It is translated as CASSTGTEQYF. The full variable domain, its missing parts supplied by reference TRBV19 and TRBJ2-7, is DGGITQSPKYLFRKEGQNVTLSCEQNLNHDAMYWYRQDPGQGLRLIYYSQIVNDFQKGDIAEGYSVSREKKESFPLTVTSAQKNPTAFYLCASSTGTEQYFGPGTRLTVT.

This clonotype was recorded a few times. The J gene is TRBJ2-5, the V gene TRBV12-3 or TRBV12-4; D might be TRBD2 (5 bases). Trimming removed 5 bases at V and 1 base at J, with 11 bases between. The CDR3 is 14 residues long. CDR3: CASSQLGIQETQYF. The CDR3, as DNA: TGTGCCAGCAGTCAACTAGGGATCCAAGAGACCCAGTACTTC.

This clonotype showed up many times. The genes are TRBV12-3 or TRBV12-4 and TRBJ1-1; unclear D gene. Trimming took 7 bases from V and 4 from J, leaving 13 bases between them. The CDR3 runs to 13 residues. The CDR3 region has the DNA TGTGCCAGCAACTCCCTGGAGGGCACTGAAGCTTTCTTT. It specifies CASNSLEGTEAFF.

This clonotype was recorded a few times. The CDR3 coding sequence is TGCAGTGCTAGAGCAACACGGGGGGACCCCTACGAGCAGTACTTC. Translating it yields CSARATRGDPYEQYF. V is TRBV20-1 and J is TRBJ2-7, with 7 bases identical to TRBD2. Germline CDR1 reads DFQATT; CDR2 reads SNEGSKA (reference sequence). Trimming took 1 base from V and 2 from J; bases not matched to a gene: 8. This CDR3 contains 15 residues.

This clonotype was seen a few times. The chain joins TRBV20-1 to TRBJ2-3, with D maybe TRBD2 (6 bases). Trimming stripped 6 bases from V and 2 bases from J, with 21 bases between. This CDR3 spans 16 amino acids. Germline V gene sequence: CDR1 DFQATT, CDR2 SNEGSKA (reference sequence). CDR3 protein: CSANSGSAGYTDTQYF. DNA of the CDR3: TGCAGTGCCAACTCCGGGAGTGCCGGCTACACAGATACGCAGTATTTT.

The chain recombines TRBV27 with TRBJ2-1; no clear D. Germline CDR1 and CDR2: MNHEY and SMNVEV (reference sequence). V was shortened by 3 bases and J by 6 bases, with 12 bases between the two germline ends. CDR3 size: 14 residues. This chain's CDR3 is CASSFRRDGNEQFF. For the CDR3, the DNA is TGTGCCAGCAGTTTTAGGAGAGACGGCAATGAGCAGTTCTTC.

The V and J genes are TRBV20-1 and TRBJ1-5; D gene ambiguous. The CDR3 is made up of 16 amino acids. From germline, CDR1 is DFQATT and CDR2 SNEGSKA (reference sequence). The V gene lost 3 bases and the J gene lost 4 bases, with 19 bases spanning the gap. The CDR3 region is CSASERRQLPNQPQHF. In DNA form, the CDR3 reads TGCAGTGCTAGCGAGCGACGTCAACTTCCAAATCAGCCCCAGCATTTT.

This sequence joins TRBV7-9 and TRBJ2-2; possibly TRBD2 for D (6 bases). CDR1 and CDR2 (germline): SEHNR, FQNEAQ (reference sequence). This CDR3 contains 15 residues. V lost 5 bases, J lost 6 bases, and 16 bases lay in between. CDR3 in DNA: TGTGCCAGCAGCCGGGCGGGGCTCGGCGCCGGGGAGCTGTTTTTT. It yields the protein CASSRAGLGAGELFF.

This clonotype turned up a few times. CDR3 nucleotide sequence: TGTGCCAGCAGTTCGCCCAAGGACAGCACTGGGGCCAACGTCCTGACTTTC. Amino acids: CASSSPKDSTGANVLTF. The chain couples TRBV6-5 to TRBJ2-6, with D perhaps matching TRBD1 (6 bases). V lost 4 bases to trimming and J lost 2 bases, with 15 bases between them. Germline CDR1 and CDR2: MNHEY and SVGAGI. The CDR3 length is 17 residues.

This clonotype was observed a few times. The chain links TRBV29-1 to TRBJ1-2, with D perhaps matching TRBD1 (5 bases). V was cut by 3 bases and J by 7 bases, with 12 bases left in between. Germline V gene sequence: CDR1 SQVTM, CDR2 ANQGSEA. This CDR3 is 12 amino acids long. CDR3 residues: CSVDPGGGGYTF. In nucleotides, the CDR3 is TGCAGCGTTGACCCCGGGGGTGGTGGCTACACCTTC.

This clonotype was picked up a small number of times. The chain recombines TRBV5-1 with TRBJ2-1; a weak D match, TRBD1 (6 bases). Per germline, CDR1 SGHRS and CDR2 YFSETQ. The V end lost 1 base, the J end lost 10 bases, and 12 bases lay between the germline ends. The CDR3 runs to 13 residues. The CDR3 region is CASSLSLGTEQFF. The CDR3 DNA reads as TGCGCCAGCAGCTTGTCGTTGGGGACAGAGCAGTTCTTC. Drawing the rest from reference TRBV5-1 and TRBJ2-1, the complete variable domain is KAGVTQTPRYLIKTRGQQVTLSCSPISGHRSVSWYQQTPGQGLQFLFEYFSETQRNKGNFPGRFSGRQFSNSRSEMNVSTLELGDSALYLCASSLSLGTEQFFGPGTRLTVL.

The table lists this clonotype with a few counts. The J gene is TRBJ2-1, the V gene TRBV20-1; the match to TRBD2 covers 10 bases. There are 16 residues in the CDR3. Trimming took 3 bases from V and 9 from J; bases not matched to a gene: 14. Germline CDR1 reads DFQATT; CDR2 reads SNEGSKA (reference sequence). The CDR3 nucleotides read TGCAGTGCTAGCCTCCAGCGGGGGGGCCTCGGTAGTGAGCAGTTCTTC. It yields the protein CSASLQRGGLGSEQFF.

This rearrangement joins TRBV6-6 to TRBJ1-1; D possibly corresponds to TRBD1 (5 bases). V lost 8 bases, J lost 8 bases, and 9 bases lay in between. Germline CDR1 is MNHNY and CDR2 is SVGAGI (reference sequence). The CDR3 runs 10 residues. The CDR3: CASGAGEAFF. CDR3 DNA: TGTGCCAGCGGGGCAGGGGAAGCTTTCTTT.

In this sample, this clonotype turned up many times. The chain joins TRBV2 to TRBJ1-4, with no clear D. CDR1 and CDR2 (germline): SNHLY, FYNNEI. CDR3 size: 14 residues. The ends were cut back, 4 bases at V and 2 bases at J, with 8 bases in the middle. The CDR3 sequence: CASSAGYTNEKLFF. The CDR3, as DNA: TGTGCCAGCAGTGCGGGGTATACTAATGAAAAACTGTTTTTT.

This clonotype turned up a few times. The rearrangement uses TRBV7-2 and TRBJ2-7; weak D call: TRBD2 (6 bases). CDR1 SGHTA and CDR2 FQGNSA come from the germline V gene. Trimming stripped 1 base from V and 4 bases from J, with 11 bases between. The CDR3 contains 14 residues. The CDR3 region is CASSLEREKYEQYF. The CDR3 DNA sequence: TGTGCCAGCAGCTTAGAACGGGAGAAGTACGAGCAGTACTTC.

The chain carries TRBV11-1 and TRBJ2-2; possibly TRBD2 for D (6 bases). The CDR3 is 15 residues long. Deletions cut 6 bases from V and 3 bases from J, with 14 bases between. The germline gives CDR1 SGHAT, CDR2 FQDESV (reference sequence). Written as DNA, the CDR3 is TGTGCCAGCAGAGGTGGGGACTCCCACACCGGGGAGCTGTTTTTT. This encodes CASRGGDSHTGELFF. Together with reference TRBV11-1 and TRBJ2-2, the CDR3 gives the full variable domain: EAEVAQSPRYKITEKSQAVAFWCDPISGHATLYWYRQILGQGPELLVQFQDESVVDDSQLPKDRFSAERLKGVDSTLKIQPAELGDSAMYLCASRGGDSHTGELFFGEGSRLTVL.

This clonotype has only a few counts. The chain links TRBV7-9 to TRBJ2-1; possibly TRBD2 for D (5 bases). V was pared by 0 bases and J by 9 bases, with 9 bases between. Germline CDR1 reads SEHNR; CDR2 reads FQNEAQ (reference sequence). The CDR3 has 13 amino acids. This chain's CDR3 is CASSLAGEAEQFF. The DNA of the CDR3 is TGTGCCAGCAGCTTAGCGGGAGAAGCTGAGCAGTTCTTC.

V is TRBV12-3 or TRBV12-4 and J is TRBJ1-4, with D unclear. Between the trimmed V and J ends, which lost 7 bases and 8 bases, there was a span of 14 bases. The length of the CDR3 is 13 residues. CDR3 loop: CASTFSGLEKLFF. The CDR3 DNA reads TGTGCCAGCACCTTTAGTGGACTAGAAAAACTGTTTTTT.

The chain uses TRBV11-2 and TRBJ1-1, with TRBD1 matching over 12 bases. The CDR3 extends over 18 amino acids. The V segment lost 2 bases and the J segment 3 bases; nucleotides outside the gene matches: 10. Looked up from germline, CDR1 is SGHAT and CDR2 is FQNNGV. The CDR3 loop reads CASSLHGTGGLEYTEAFF. DNA of the CDR3: TGTGCCAGCAGCTTACATGGGACAGGGGGCTTAGAATACACTGAAGCTTTCTTT.

This clonotype has a handful of counts. An end of the junction differs from the germline gene, which may be a read error. This chain links TRBV11-2 with TRBJ1-1, with D possibly matching TRBD1 (5 bases). CDR3 length equals 13 residues. CDR1 is SGHAT and CDR2 is FQNNGV in the germline V gene. CDR3: CASSPTPQASDDF. The CDR3 nucleotides read TGTGCCAGCAGCCCAACCCCACAGGCCAGCGACGACTTT.

The chain recombines TRBV9 with TRBJ2-2, with D uncertain. The CDR3 has 16 amino acids. Between the trimmed V and J ends, which lost 0 bases and 4 bases, there was a span of 13 bases. Germline V CDR1 and CDR2: SGDLS, YYNGEE. The CDR3: CASSVVSSVSTGELFF. In nucleotides, the CDR3 is TGTGCCAGCAGCGTAGTTTCCAGCGTATCCACCGGGGAGCTGTTTTTT.

This clonotype was seen a few times. The chain couples TRBV12-3 or TRBV12-4 to TRBJ2-1; tentatively, D is TRBD1 or TRBD2 (5 bases each). The V end lost 6 bases, the J end lost 7 bases, and 13 bases lay between the germline ends. The CDR3 extends over 13 amino acids. This CDR3 reads CASRRGGGNEQFF. The CDR3 coding sequence is TGTGCCAGCAGGAGAGGTGGGGGTAATGAGCAGTTCTTC.

The rearrangement joins TRBV7-9 to TRBJ2-7, with unresolved D. Trimming shortened V by 8 bases and J by 7 bases, and 21 bases separated the two germline ends. The CDR3 is made up of 14 amino acids. The germline V gene has CDR1 SEHNR and CDR2 FQNEAQ (reference sequence). CDR3 nucleotide sequence: TGTGCCAGCCCGCCAGCAGGCGGCTCAACAGAGCAGTACTTC. Amino acid sequence: CASPPAGGSTEQYF.

The chain has TRBV5-1 and TRBJ1-1, with TRBD1 as a possible D gene (5 bases). CDR1 and CDR2 from the germline V gene are SGHRS and YFSETQ. V shed 0 bases and J shed 5 bases, with 11 bases lying between them. The CDR3 contains 14 residues. In nucleotides, the CDR3 is TGCGCCAGCAGCTTGGAGGCAGGGTGGACTGAAGCTTTCTTT. Encoded protein: CASSLEAGWTEAFF.

This clonotype was detected a few times. The gene calls are TRBV18 and TRBJ2-7; D ambiguous. Between the trimmed V and J ends, which lost 6 bases and 6 bases, there was a span of 18 bases. The V gene's germline CDR1 is KGHSH and CDR2 LQKENI. This CDR3 region has 14 residues. As DNA, the CDR3 is TGTGCCAGCTCCTCGGGCGCCCTGAAGCGCGAGCAGTACTTC. This gives the protein CASSSGALKREQYF.

This sequence joins TRBV4-1 and TRBJ2-7; D remains ambiguous. Germline V CDR1 and CDR2: MGHRA, YSYEKL. V lost 1 base and J 7 bases, leaving 14 bases between the germline ends. This CDR3 has 14 residues. The CDR3 loop is CASSQGFGIREQYF. The DNA of the CDR3 is TGCGCCAGCAGCCAAGGCTTTGGGATACGAGAGCAGTACTTC.

This clonotype came up a few times. This chain joins TRBV29-1 and TRBJ1-2, with D perhaps matching TRBD1 (5 bases). This CDR3 contains 15 residues. Germline lookup yields CDR1 SQVTM and CDR2 ANQGSEA. Trimming removed 4 bases at V and 5 bases at J, with 20 bases between. Here the CDR3 DNA reads TGCAGCGTTGCTGTAAAACCGGGACCTGGATATGGCTACACCTTC. As protein: CSVAVKPGPGYGYTF.